The clone carrying this T cell receptor beta chain was seen more than once but under ten times. What it recognizes is unknown. Using its own MiXCR run on the RACE reads, TCRdb lists one record per CDR3 protein. The sample lists about 84,000 distinct CDR3 sequences, roughly a tenth occurring once. Germline V CDR1 and CDR2: LGHDT, YNNKEL (reference sequence). The V end was cut by 4 bases, the J end by 2 bases, with 12 bases between. CDR3 size: 15 residues. The sample belongs to a study of human T cells and chemical hapten exposure. Time point denoted: patch test 2, 6 weeks after DPC sensitization. Treatment meaning: therapeutic diphenylcyclopropenone sensitization with weekly scalp DPC. Each patch-test visit's blood sample preceded patch application. Before extraction, the whole blood was not fractionated, and total RNA was taken from it. General observations from the study: DPC sensitization left the count of TCRs above 1 in 1000 unchanged.

V and J are TRBV3-1 and TRBJ1-5; unclear D gene. This receptor was identified in a woman aged 45-65 years with alopecia areata. Some clones in this sample may be carry-over from other donors' samples. Sequenced material: whole blood, taken in connection with sensitization to the hapten diphenylcyclopropenone (DPC). CDR3 coding DNA: TGTGCCAGCAGCCCCGGCCGGCAGGGCAATCAGCCCCAGCATTTT. Amino acid sequence: CASSPGRQGNQPQHF.